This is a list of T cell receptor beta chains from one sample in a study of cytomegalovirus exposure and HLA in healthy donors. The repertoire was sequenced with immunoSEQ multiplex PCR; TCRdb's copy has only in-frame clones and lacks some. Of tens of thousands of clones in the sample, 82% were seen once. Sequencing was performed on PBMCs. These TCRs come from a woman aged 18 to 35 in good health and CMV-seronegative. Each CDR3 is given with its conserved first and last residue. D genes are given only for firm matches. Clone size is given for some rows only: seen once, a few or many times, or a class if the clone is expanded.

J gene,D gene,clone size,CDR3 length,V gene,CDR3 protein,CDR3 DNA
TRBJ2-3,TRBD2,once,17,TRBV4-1,CASSQSSVSGNSDTQYF,TGCGCCAGCAGCCAGTCTTCGGTTAGCGGGAACTCAGATACGCAGTATTTT
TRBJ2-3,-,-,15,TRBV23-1,CASSPTFGGTDTQYF,TGCGCCAGCAGTCCCACCTTCGGGGGCACAGATACGCAGTATTTT
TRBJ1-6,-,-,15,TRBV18,CASSPSGGLRSPLHF,TGTGCCAGCTCACCAAGTGGAGGGTTGAGGTCACCCCTTCACTTT
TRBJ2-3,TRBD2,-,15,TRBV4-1,CASSHLAGLTDTQYF,TGCGCCAGCAGCCATTTAGCGGGCCTCACAGATACGCAGTATTTT
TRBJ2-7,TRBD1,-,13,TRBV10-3,CAIKRTGGSEQYF,TGTGCCATCAAGCGGACAGGGGGCAGTGAGCAGTACTTC
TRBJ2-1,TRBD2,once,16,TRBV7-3,CASSTTTSGRSNEQFF,TGTGCCAGCAGCACAACGACTAGCGGCCGTTCCAATGAGCAGTTCTTC
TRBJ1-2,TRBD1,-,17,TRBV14,CASSQDHRTGVLDGYTF,TGTGCCAGCAGCCAAGATCATAGGACAGGGGTTTTGGATGGCTACACCTTC
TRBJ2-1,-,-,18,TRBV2,CASTPGQLGLSSYNEQFF,TGTGCCAGCACTCCGGGACAGTTGGGACTGAGCTCCTACAATGAGCAGTTCTTC
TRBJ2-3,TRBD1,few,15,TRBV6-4,CASSAGTGGADTQYF,TGTGCCAGCAGTGCCGGGACAGGGGGCGCAGATACGCAGTATTTT
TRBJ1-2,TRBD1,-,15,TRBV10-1,CASRPTGGPNYGYTF,TGCGCCAGCAGGCCAACAGGGGGCCCTAACTATGGCTACACCTTC
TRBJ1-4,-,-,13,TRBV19,CASRMTTREKLFF,TGTGCCAGTAGAATGACAACCAGGGAAAAACTGTTTTTT
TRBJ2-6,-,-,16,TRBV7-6,CASSPSMISGANVLTF,TGTGCCAGCAGCCCAAGCATGATCTCTGGGGCCAACGTCCTGACTTTC
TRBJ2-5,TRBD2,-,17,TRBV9,CASSVGPGTSGAETQYF,TGTGCCAGCAGCGTAGGTCCAGGGACTAGCGGGGCGGAGACCCAGTACTTC
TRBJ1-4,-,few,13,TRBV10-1,CASSGELNEKLFF,TGCGCCAGCAGTGGAGAACTTAATGAAAAACTGTTTTTT
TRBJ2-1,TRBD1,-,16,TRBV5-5,CASSWRQGNSYNEQFF,TGTGCCAGCAGCTGGAGACAGGGTAACTCCTACAATGAGCAGTTCTTC
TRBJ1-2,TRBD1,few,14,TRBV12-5,CASGFATGVTGYTF,TGTGCTAGTGGTTTCGCGACAGGGGTGACAGGCTACACCTTC
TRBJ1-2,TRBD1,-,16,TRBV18,CASSPRTGGSYYGYTF,TGTGCCAGCTCACCTCGGACAGGGGGTTCGTACTATGGCTACACCTTC
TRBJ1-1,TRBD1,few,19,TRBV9,CASSNSRFYLRQGATEAFF,TGTGCCAGCAGCAACAGTAGGTTCTATTTGAGGCAGGGGGCCACTGAAGCTTTCTTT
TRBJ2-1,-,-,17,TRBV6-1,CASSEWSSREFKNEQFF,TGTGCCAGCAGTGAATGGTCTAGCCGCGAGTTTAAGAATGAGCAGTTCTTC
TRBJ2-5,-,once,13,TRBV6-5,CASSRDTEETQYF,TGTGCCAGCAGTCGGGACACGGAAGAGACCCAGTACTTC
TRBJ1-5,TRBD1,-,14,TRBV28,CASNLQGMNQPQHF,TGTGCCAGCAACTTACAGGGGATGAATCAGCCCCAGCATTTT
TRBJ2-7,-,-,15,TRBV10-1,CASSDQGSPSYEQYF,TGCGCCAGCAGTGATCAGGGGTCCCCCTCCTACGAGCAGTACTTC
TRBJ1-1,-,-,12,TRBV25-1,CASSEPPSGAFF,TGTGCCAGCAGTGAGCCCCCGTCCGGGGCTTTCTTT
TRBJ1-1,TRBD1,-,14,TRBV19,CASSSNRGGTEAFF,TGTGCCAGTAGTTCTAACAGGGGGGGTACTGAAGCTTTCTTT
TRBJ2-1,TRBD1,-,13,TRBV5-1,CASSTTGGNEQFF,TGCGCCAGCAGCACCACAGGGGGCAATGAGCAGTTCTTC
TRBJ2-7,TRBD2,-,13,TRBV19,CASSMTSGYEQYF,TGTGCCAGTAGTATGACTAGCGGATACGAGCAGTACTTC
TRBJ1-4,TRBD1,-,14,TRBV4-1,CASSPDRGREKLFF,TGCGCCAGCAGCCCGGACAGGGGGCGTGAAAAACTGTTTTTT
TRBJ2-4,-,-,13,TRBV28,CASSFGAQNIQYF,TGTGCCAGCAGTTTCGGAGCCCAAAACATTCAGTACTTC